The 21 T cell receptor beta chains below were found in one sample sequenced in a study of blood T cell repertoires in COVID-19 (dated by TCRdb to the early 2020s). Library preparation employed the immunoSEQ multiplex PCR assay. Here the immuneACCESS table is served through TCRdb, limited to in-frame sequences with V and J called. Missing clones are a known gap in these copies; in checked studies unresolved V genes cover under half, and the rest lacks a known reason. The table for this sample lists more than 300,000 clones; around 90% of them were counted only once. 1.2% of the sample belongs to the ten largest clones. Specimen: PBMCs or T cells enriched from blood (not recorded which). Receptors originate from a woman under 30 who had recovered from COVID-19.

J is TRBJ2-7 and V is TRBV6-2 or TRBV6-3, with D possibly matching TRBD2 (5 bases). The CDR3 consists of 14 residues. Germline values: CDR1 MNHEY, CDR2 SVGEGT. Trimming removed 6 bases at V and 3 bases at J, with 15 bases between. The CDR3 reads CASSPEDGVYEQYF. CDR3 in DNA: TGTGCCAGCAGCCCAGAGGACGGGGTCTACGAGCAGTACTTC.

The V gene is TRBV6-5, the J gene TRBJ2-3; D not resolved. In germline, CDR1 is MNHEY, CDR2 SVGAGI. This CDR3 contains 13 residues. Deletions cut 7 bases from V and 5 bases from J, with 13 bases between. The CDR3, as DNA: TGTGCCAGCACGGCGCAGGTGAGAGATACGCAGTATTTT. Protein sequence: CASTAQVRDTQYF.

The rearrangement links TRBV7-9 to TRBJ2-5, with 8 bases fitting TRBD2. CDR1 and CDR2 from the germline V gene are SEHNR and FQNEAQ (reference sequence). The CDR3 covers 16 residues. V trimming: 1 base; J trimming: 0 bases; junction bases outside the gene matches: 4. In DNA form, the CDR3 reads TGTGCCAGCAGCTTAGGCCCAGCGGGGGACCAAGAGACCCAGTACTTC. It is translated as CASSLGPAGDQETQYF.

The chain employs TRBV4-2 and TRBJ2-4; 8 nucleotides line up with TRBD2. Germline CDR1 LGHNA, CDR2 YNFKEQ. The V gene end was trimmed by 4 bases and the J gene end by 0 bases; junction bases not matched to a gene: 2. The length of the CDR3 is 15 residues. The CDR3 DNA follows: TGTGCCAGCAGCCCCGGGGGGGGAGCCAAAAACATTCAGTACTTC. Protein: CASSPGGGAKNIQYF.

CDR3 loop: CASGQGTGELFF. The CDR3 DNA is TGTGCCAGCGGGCAGGGAACAGGGGAGCTGTTTTTT. This rearrangement joins TRBV12-3 or TRBV12-4 to TRBJ2-2; D might be TRBD1 (5 bases). This CDR3 spans 12 amino acids. V lost 8 bases to trimming and J lost 8 bases, with 12 bases between them.

This clone has only one observation. The rearrangement links TRBV5-6 to TRBJ2-5; TRBD2 agrees at 10 bases. In germline, CDR1 is SGHDT, CDR2 YYEEEE. Unmatched junction bases numbered 4, after V lost 4 bases and J lost 4 bases. CDR3 length equals 14 residues. DNA of the CDR3: TGTGCCAGCAGCCAGCGGGGGGGCGCAGAGACCCAGTACTTC. It codes for CASSQRGGAETQYF.

The chain couples TRBV19 to TRBJ1-3; D ambiguous. CDR1 LNHDA and CDR2 SQIVND come from the germline V gene (reference sequence). This CDR3 has 15 amino acids. The ends were cut back, 4 bases at V and 3 bases at J, with 13 bases in the middle. The DNA of the CDR3 is TGTGCCAGTAGTACCGTCGGCGGCAGTGGAAACACCATATATTTT. Its translation is CASSTVGGSGNTIYF.

The chain uses TRBV3-1 (or the pseudogene TRBV3-2) and TRBJ2-7, with D perhaps matching TRBD2 (6 bases). The CDR3 contains 13 residues. Germline CDR1 LGHDT, CDR2 YNNKEL (reference sequence). V was cut by 3 bases and J by 7 bases, with 13 bases left in between. This CDR3 is CASSQTRGYEQYF. CDR3 nucleotide sequence: TGTGCCAGCAGCCAGACTAGGGGTTATGAGCAGTACTTC.

CDR3 sequence reads: CASSLVGPNEAFF. In DNA, the CDR3 is TGTGCCAGCAGCTTGGTCGGTCCTAATGAAGCTTTCTTT. V is TRBV5-4 and J is TRBJ1-1; D is ambiguous. Germline CDR1 and CDR2: SGHNT and YYREEE (reference sequence). The V gene lost 0 bases and the J gene lost 7 bases, with 10 bases spanning the gap. This CDR3 spans 13 amino acids.

V usage is TRBV7-3 and J usage is TRBJ1-1; 9 bases map to TRBD1. The V segment lost 5 bases and the J segment 0 bases; nucleotides outside the gene matches: 1. The CDR3 is 14 amino acids. Germline V gene data show CDR1 as SGHTA and CDR2 as FQGTGA. This CDR3 reads CASSRTGVNTEAFF. CDR3 in DNA: TGTGCCAGCAGCAGGACAGGGGTGAACACTGAAGCTTTCTTT.

As regards this clone: As the CDR3 is not closed by the conserved phenylalanine or tryptophan, this likely results from a read error. V is TRBV6-5 and J is TRBJ1-2; no clear D gene. This CDR3 has 11 amino acids. Trimming removed 10 bases from V and 3 bases from J, with 9 bases in between. CDR1 and CDR2 (germline): MNHEY, SVGAGI. The CDR3 nucleotides are TGTGCCACAGCGAGTGACTATGGCTACACCCTC. Translation: CATASDYGYTL.

Many counts were recorded for this clone. This chain links TRBV5-1 with TRBJ1-4; 12 bases map to TRBD1. Germline assignment: CDR1 SGHRS and CDR2 YFSETQ. V dropped 2 bases and J dropped 8; count of bases not matched to a gene: 7. This CDR3 has 16 amino acids. The CDR3 bases are TGCGCCAGCAGCTTTGGAGGGACAGGGGGCATAGAAAAACTGTTTTTT. Its protein product is CASSFGGTGGIEKLFF.

There are a few counts of this clone. The rearrangement links TRBV30 to TRBJ1-2, with 8 bases aligning to TRBD1. CDR3 length equals 17 residues. Germline CDR1 and CDR2: GTSNPN and SVGIG (reference sequence). Trimming took 3 bases from V and 6 from J; bases not matched to a gene: 18. CDR3 DNA sequence: TGTGCCTGGAGGGTGCTTGAAAGCGACAGGGGACGCAATGGCTACACCTTC. Translation gives CAWRVLESDRGRNGYTF.

V and J are TRBV7-9 and TRBJ2-2; possibly TRBD2 for D (6 bases). This CDR3 is built from 17 residues. The germline V gene encodes CDR1 SEHNR and CDR2 FQNEAQ (reference sequence). Trimming removed 0 bases from V and 4 bases from J, with 15 bases in between. The CDR3 protein is CASSLAPGSEGTGELFF. The CDR3, as DNA: TGTGCCAGCAGCTTAGCTCCCGGGAGCGAGGGCACCGGGGAGCTGTTTTTT.

The chain is built from TRBV6-1 and TRBJ2-5, with D possibly being TRBD1 (6 bases). The germline V and J ends were trimmed by 0 bases and 4 bases, with 15 bases remaining between them. Germline V gene data show CDR1 as MNHNS and CDR2 as SASEGT. CDR3 size: 16 residues. Here the CDR3 reads CASSEAMRDTRETQYF. In DNA form, the CDR3 reads TGTGCCAGCAGTGAAGCGATGAGGGACACAAGAGAGACCCAGTACTTC.

This chain connects TRBV21-1 to TRBJ1-5. TRBV21-1 is reported as a pseudogene. The CDR3 is 13 amino acids. CDR3 coding DNA: TGTGCCAGCAGCAATACGGGAAATCAGCCCCAGCATTTT. It encodes CASSNTGNQPQHF.

The chain combines TRBV19 with TRBJ2-7, with a tentative D call TRBD2 (6 bases). The CDR3 contains 14 residues. In germline, CDR1 is LNHDA, CDR2 SQIVND (reference sequence). V dropped 1 base and J dropped 2 bases, with 9 bases sitting between them. As DNA, the CDR3 is TGTGCCAGTAGTATAGGTCTAGCGACCTACGAGCAGTACTTC. This sequence encodes CASSIGLATYEQYF.

V usage is TRBV6-5 and J usage is TRBJ1-2, with D perhaps matching TRBD1 (6 bases). Germline CDR1 reads MNHEY; CDR2 reads SVGAGI. The germline V and J ends were trimmed by 8 bases and 0 bases, with 10 bases remaining between them. This CDR3 comprises 13 residues. The CDR3 spells CASSPGANYGYTF. Written as DNA, the CDR3 is TGTGCCAGCTCCCCAGGGGCTAACTATGGCTACACCTTC.

The V gene is TRBV9, the J gene TRBJ2-1, with a tentative D call TRBD1 (5 bases). The CDR3 loop spans 14 amino acids. Germline loops: CDR1 SGDLS, CDR2 YYNGEE. The V gene lost 0 bases and the J gene lost 6 bases, with 10 bases spanning the gap. This chain's CDR3 is CASSVVSQGNEQFF. As DNA, the CDR3 is TGTGCCAGCAGCGTAGTTAGTCAGGGCAATGAGCAGTTCTTC.

V usage is TRBV5-1 and J usage is TRBJ1-1, with D tentatively TRBD1 (6 bases). Trimming shortened V by 1 base and J by 11 bases, and 15 bases separated the two germline ends. CDR1 is SGHRS, CDR2 YFSETQ, per germline. The CDR3 is made up of 13 amino acids. CDR3 sequence reads: CASSLNRGRAAFF. As DNA, the CDR3 is TGCGCCAGCAGCTTGAATAGGGGGAGGGCTGCTTTCTTT. Full variable domain (remainder filled in from reference TRBV5-1 and TRBJ1-1): KAGVTQTPRYLIKTRGQQVTLSCSPISGHRSVSWYQQTPGQGLQFLFEYFSETQRNKGNFPGRFSGRQFSNSRSEMNVSTLELGDSALYLCASSLNRGRAAFFGQGTRLTVV.

The CDR3 loop is CASSPTGTGVRYEQFF. CDR3 coding DNA: TGCGCCAGCAGCCCCACCGGGACAGGGGTGAGGTATGAGCAGTTCTTC. The chain links TRBV5-1 to TRBJ2-1; 10 positions match TRBD1. Germline values: CDR1 SGHRS, CDR2 YFSETQ. V dropped 4 bases and J dropped 8; count of bases not matched to a gene: 12. CDR3 length equals 16 residues.